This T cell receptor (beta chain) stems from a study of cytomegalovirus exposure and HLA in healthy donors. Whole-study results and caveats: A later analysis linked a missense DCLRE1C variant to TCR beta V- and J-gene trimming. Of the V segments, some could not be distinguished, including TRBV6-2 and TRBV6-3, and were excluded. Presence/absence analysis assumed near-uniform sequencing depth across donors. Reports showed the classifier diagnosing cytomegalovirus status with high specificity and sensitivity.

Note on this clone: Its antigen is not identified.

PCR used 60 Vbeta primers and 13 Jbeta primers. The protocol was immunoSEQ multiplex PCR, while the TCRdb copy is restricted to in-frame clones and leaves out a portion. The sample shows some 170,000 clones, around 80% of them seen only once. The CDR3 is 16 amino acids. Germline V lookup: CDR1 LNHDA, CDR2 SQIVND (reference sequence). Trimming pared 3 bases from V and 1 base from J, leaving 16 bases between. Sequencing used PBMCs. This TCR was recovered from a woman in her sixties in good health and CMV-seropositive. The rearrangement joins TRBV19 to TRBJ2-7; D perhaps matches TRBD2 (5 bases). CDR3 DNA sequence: TGTGCCAGTAGTATTCGGACTGGATTCCATTCCTACGAGCAGTACTTC. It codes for CASSIRTGFHSYEQYF.